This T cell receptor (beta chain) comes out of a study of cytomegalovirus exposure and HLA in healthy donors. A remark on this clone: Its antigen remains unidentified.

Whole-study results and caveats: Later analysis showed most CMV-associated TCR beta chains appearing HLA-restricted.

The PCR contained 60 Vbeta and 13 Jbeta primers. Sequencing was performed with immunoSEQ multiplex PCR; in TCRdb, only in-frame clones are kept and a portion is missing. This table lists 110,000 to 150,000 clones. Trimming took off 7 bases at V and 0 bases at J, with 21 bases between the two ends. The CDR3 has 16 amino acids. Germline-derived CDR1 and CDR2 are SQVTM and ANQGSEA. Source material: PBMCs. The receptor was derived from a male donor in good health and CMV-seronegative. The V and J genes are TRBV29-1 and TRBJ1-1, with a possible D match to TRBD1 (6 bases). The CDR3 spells CSAGGLLTPMNTEAFF. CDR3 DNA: TGCAGCGCCGGGGGGCTACTAACGCCCATGAACACTGAAGCTTTCTTT.